The sequence of this T cell receptor (beta chain) was determined in a study of blood T cells in healthy people across ages. About the study: About one barcoded beta molecule was captured per two T cells (by template switching). Study-wide points: From one million sequenced T cells, diversity estimates were lower bounds.

Researchers report isolating at least 6 million PBMCs per sample. PCR was performed a second time for 7 to 11 cycles using a sample-barcoded 5' primer and a J-beta primer mix. TCRdb re-called the 5' RACE reads with MiXCR, one entry per CDR3 protein. The sample records 650,000 to 900,000 distinct CDR3 sequences, around 62% being singletons. J gave up 4 bases and V 8 bases, and 13 bases lay outside the gene matches. This CDR3 region has 16 residues. CDR1 is SGHVS, CDR2 FQNEAQ, per germline. A few counts support this clonotype. Its antigen is as yet unknown. This TCR was sampled from a man in his thirties or forties in good health. Sequencing used blood. This chain uses TRBV7-8 with TRBJ2-4; 8 positions match TRBD1. Here the CDR3 DNA reads TGTGCCAGCCAAGAACGGGCTCGGACAGGGAAAAACATTCAGTACTTC. It encodes CASQERARTGKNIQYF.